The entry below describes one TCR beta chain. This entry belongs to a study of T cell responses to AZD1222 COVID-19 vaccine. This CDR3 is built from 12 residues. V lost 4 bases to trimming and J lost 4 bases, with 10 bases between them. Per the germline V gene, CDR1 is GTSNPN and CDR2 is SVGIG (reference sequence). Produced via immunoSEQ multiplex PCR; TCRdb's table is partial and in-frame only. The data contain 130,000 or so clones, approximately 91% of them seen just once; the ten biggest clones take up 1.5% to 2%. V is TRBV30 and J is TRBJ1-2; D possibly corresponds to TRBD1 (5 bases). The sequence came from an adult who received the AZD1222 COVID-19 vaccine. This specimen was peripheral blood, taken 28 days after the second AZD1222 dose. Here the CDR3 reads CAWTPGGYGYTF. CDR3 sequence (DNA): TGTGCCTGGACGCCCGGGGGCTATGGCTACACCTTC.